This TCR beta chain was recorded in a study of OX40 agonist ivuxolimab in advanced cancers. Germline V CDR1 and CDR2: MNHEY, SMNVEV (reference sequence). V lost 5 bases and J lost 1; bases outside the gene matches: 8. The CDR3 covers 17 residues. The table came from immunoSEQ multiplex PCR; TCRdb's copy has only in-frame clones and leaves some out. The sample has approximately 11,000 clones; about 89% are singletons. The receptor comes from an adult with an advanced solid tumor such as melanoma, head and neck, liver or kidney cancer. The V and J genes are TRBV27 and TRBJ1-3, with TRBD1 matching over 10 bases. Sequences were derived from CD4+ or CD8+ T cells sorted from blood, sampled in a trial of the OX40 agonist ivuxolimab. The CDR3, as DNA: TGTGCCAGCAGTCCCGGGACAGGGGTCTGGTCTGGAAACACCATATATTTT. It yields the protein CASSPGTGVWSGNTIYF.